This TCR beta chain was documented in a study of T cells in Graves' hyperthyroidism and ophthalmopathy. Study results and caveats: Ophthalmopathy was distinguished from stable hyperthyroidism by 13 V-J signatures. In blood, most of the thyroid clonotypes expanded above 0.001 were also present. Ophthalmopathy got predicted by the model a median around six months before its onset.

The germline V gene has CDR1 MNHNS and CDR2 SASEGT. Trimming at V came to 5 bases and at J to 4 bases, leaving 10 bases not matched to a gene. There are 16 residues in the CDR3. This clonotype was observed a handful of times. Its cognate antigen is unknown. RNA transcripts were the template for amplifying TCR beta CDR3 regions. Carried out on the TCR CDR3, a first-round RT-PCR used the HTBI primer set. In TCRdb, the multiplex PCR reads were re-called with MiXCR into one record per CDR3 protein. The sample shows 650,000 to 750,000 distinct CDR3 sequences, 14% of them seen only once. What was sequenced was blood. The sequence was obtained from a woman aged 18-30 years with Graves' hyperthyroidism. The chain employs TRBV6-1 and TRBJ2-1; 8 bases are a match to TRBD2. This CDR3 is CASSLGLTSVYNEQFF. The CDR3 bases are TGTGCCAGCAGTTTGGGTCTGACTAGCGTGTACAATGAGCAGTTCTTC.